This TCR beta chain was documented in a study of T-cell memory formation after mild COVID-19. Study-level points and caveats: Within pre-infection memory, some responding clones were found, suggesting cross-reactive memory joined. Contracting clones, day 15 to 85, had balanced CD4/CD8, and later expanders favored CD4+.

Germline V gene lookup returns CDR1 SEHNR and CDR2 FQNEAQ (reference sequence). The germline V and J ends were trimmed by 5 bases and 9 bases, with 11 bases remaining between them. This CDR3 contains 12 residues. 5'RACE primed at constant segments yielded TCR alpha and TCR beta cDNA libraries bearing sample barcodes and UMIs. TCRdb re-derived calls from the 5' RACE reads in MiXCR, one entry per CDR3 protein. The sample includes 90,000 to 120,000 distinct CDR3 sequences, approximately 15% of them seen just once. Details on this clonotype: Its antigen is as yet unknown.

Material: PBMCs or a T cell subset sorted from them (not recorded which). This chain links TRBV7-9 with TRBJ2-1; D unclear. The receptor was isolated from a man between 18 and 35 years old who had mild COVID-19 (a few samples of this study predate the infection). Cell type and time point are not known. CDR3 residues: CASSPGGLEQFF. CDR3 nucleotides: TGTGCCAGCAGCCCAGGCGGTCTTGAGCAGTTCTTC.